This T cell receptor (beta chain) came from a study of cytomegalovirus exposure and HLA in healthy donors. Of note for this clone: What it recognizes is unknown.

The study's findings and limits: No immune exposure information besides CMV serostatus was available. Later analysis found that TCR beta chains associated with HLA were more clonally expanded than other, equally common chains.

PCR primers comprised 60 Vbeta and 13 Jbeta primers. Repertoires were generated with immunoSEQ multiplex PCR, while TCRdb's copy carries only in-frame clones and drops some. The table lists just under 150,000 clones, over 80% of them singletons. V lost 1 base, J lost 3 bases, and 10 bases stayed unmatched. Germline V gene data show CDR1 as LNHNV and CDR2 as YYDKDF (reference sequence). The CDR3 is 18 residues long. The receptor comes from a woman in her thirties in good health and CMV-seronegative. The chain uses TRBV15 and TRBJ2-7, with 12 bases aligning to TRBD2. Input material: PBMCs. For the CDR3, the DNA is TGTGCCACCAGCAGAGGGACTCAAGGACTAGCGGGACACTACGAGCAGTACTTC. This sequence encodes CATSRGTQGLAGHYEQYF.